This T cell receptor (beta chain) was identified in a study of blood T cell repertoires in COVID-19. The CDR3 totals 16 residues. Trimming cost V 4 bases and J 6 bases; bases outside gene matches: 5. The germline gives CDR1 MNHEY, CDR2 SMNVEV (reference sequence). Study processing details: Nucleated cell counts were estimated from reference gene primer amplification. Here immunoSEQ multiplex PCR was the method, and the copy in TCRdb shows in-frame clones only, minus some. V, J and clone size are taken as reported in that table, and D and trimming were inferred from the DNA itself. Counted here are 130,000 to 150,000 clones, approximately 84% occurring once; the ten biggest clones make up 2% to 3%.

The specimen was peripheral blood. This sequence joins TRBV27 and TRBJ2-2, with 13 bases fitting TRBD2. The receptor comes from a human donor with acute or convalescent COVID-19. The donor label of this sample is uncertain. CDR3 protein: CASSSLLAGGPGELFF. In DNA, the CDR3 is TGTGCCAGCAGTTCCCTACTAGCGGGGGGGCCCGGGGAGCTGTTTTTT.